This TCR beta chain was found in a study of blood T cell repertoires in COVID-19. The germline CDR1 and CDR2 sequences are SGDLS and YYNGEE. The CDR3 consists of 16 residues. V was shortened by 0 bases and J by 5 bases, with 15 bases between the two germline ends. Membership in each cohort depended on participant-reported clinical history. This table comes from immunoSEQ multiplex PCR, and its TCRdb copy is limited to in-frame clones, with some not included. The data contain a few hundred thousand clones, more than 75% of them singletons. What was sequenced was PBMCs or T cells enriched from blood (not recorded which). The sequence came from a woman younger than 35 who had recovered from COVID-19. This chain connects TRBV9 to TRBJ2-1; possible D gene TRBD2, 6 bases. The CDR3 spells CASSVVGRGSNNEQFF. In DNA, the CDR3 is TGTGCCAGCAGCGTAGTAGGACGGGGGTCCAACAATGAGCAGTTCTTC.